This TCR beta chain originates from a study of blood T cell repertoires in COVID-19. Study overall: Acute and convalescent COVID-19 samples came from the United States, Italy and Spain.

Libraries were prepared by immunoSEQ multiplex PCR; TCRdb keeps only in-frame clonotypes and omits some of them. This table holds under 250,000 clones, around four fifths found once. V shed 4 bases, J shed 6 bases, and the junction held 5 bases outside the gene matches. Looked up from germline, CDR1 is SGHRS and CDR2 is YFSETQ. This CDR3 is built from 15 residues. The specimen sequenced was peripheral blood. The chain couples TRBV5-1 to TRBJ1-6, with TRBD1 identical over 9 bases. This TCR was recovered from a woman aged 70 to 79 with active or convalescent COVID-19. DNA for the CDR3: TGCGCCAGCAGCACTGGACAGGGGTTTAATTCACCCCTCCACTTT. Encoded protein: CASSTGQGFNSPLHF.